Below are 8 T cell receptor beta chains sequenced from a single sample in a study of T cell clonotyping in hematopoietic cell transplantation. Data came from immunoSEQ multiplex PCR; TCRdb stores just in-frame clones and leaves some out. The sample consists of about 5,600 clones, around three quarters of them appearing once. The source material was peripheral blood mononuclear cells, sampled 100 days after allogeneic stem cell transplant. These receptors all come from a male patient over 55 who had an allogeneic stem cell transplant, so T cells may come from the graft donor. Some clones in this sample may be carry-over from other donors' samples.

In this sample, this clone turned up once. This chain uses TRBV7-8 with TRBJ2-3; D ambiguous. V lost 1 base and J lost 0, with 2 bases in between. The CDR3 is 13 residues long. Germline V gene data show CDR1 as SGHVS and CDR2 as FQNEAQ. Here the CDR3 reads CASSLDSTDTQYF. The CDR3 DNA sequence: TGTGCCAGCAGCTTAGACAGCACAGATACGCAGTATTTT.

Judged by abundance, this clone is large. J is TRBJ1-2 and V is TRBV11-2; TRBD1 is a possible D gene (5 bases). The CDR3 runs 13 residues. Germline V gives CDR1 SGHAT, CDR2 FQNNGV. Trimming shortened V by 2 bases and J by 8 bases, and 12 bases separated the two germline ends. The CDR3 loop reads CASSLTQGGGYTF. The CDR3 DNA reads TGTGCCAGCAGCTTAACCCAGGGAGGCGGCTACACCTTC.

This clone occurred a few times. V gene TRBV4-1 combines with J gene TRBJ2-2, with a tentative D call TRBD1 (6 bases). Trimming cost V 3 bases and J 5 bases, with 16 bases left between them. The germline V gene encodes CDR1 MGHRA and CDR2 YSYEKL. The CDR3 sequence is 16 residues long. CDR3 amino acids: CASSHPPGQGTGELFF. The CDR3 DNA is TGCGCCAGCAGCCACCCCCCGGGACAAGGAACCGGGGAGCTGTTTTTT.

The chain employs TRBV11-2 and TRBJ2-1; a possible D gene is TRBD2 (6 bases). Germline-derived CDR1 and CDR2 are SGHAT and FQNNGV. The CDR3 is 13 amino acids. Trimming removed 7 bases at V and 4 bases at J, with 11 bases between. The CDR3 protein is CASTGSRYNEQFF. CDR3 coding DNA: TGTGCCAGCACCGGGAGTCGATACAATGAGCAGTTCTTC.

The CDR3 here is CATKRSSGANVLTF. CDR3 DNA sequence: TGTGCCACCAAGAGGAGCTCTGGGGCCAACGTCCTGACTTTC. The V call is TRBV6-5, the J call TRBJ2-6; unclear D gene. The CDR3 contains 14 residues. Trimming cost V 10 bases and J 0 bases, with 10 bases left between them. Germline V gene sequence: CDR1 MNHEY, CDR2 SVGAGI.

This chain's CDR3 is CASSGDRAVDEQFF. The CDR3, as DNA: TGTGCCAGCAGTGGGGACAGGGCCGTGGATGAGCAGTTCTTC. The rearrangement uses TRBV2 and TRBJ2-1, with 9 positions matching TRBD1. The CDR3 covers 14 residues. The junction had 6 bases not matched to a gene; V was cut back by 4 bases and J by 8 bases. Germline CDR1 is SNHLY and CDR2 is FYNNEI.

The genes are TRBV27 and TRBJ1-1; no clear D. V was pared by 5 bases and J by 6 bases, with 16 bases between. This CDR3 region has 14 residues. Germline V lookup: CDR1 MNHEY, CDR2 SMNVEV (reference sequence). The CDR3 loop reads CASSAINGESEAFF. The CDR3 region has the DNA TGTGCCAGCAGTGCCATAAACGGGGAGTCTGAAGCTTTCTTT.

The CDR3 DNA reads TGTGCCAGCAGCTCTGGACTAGCGGGCTCCAATGAGCAGTTCTTC. This sequence encodes CASSSGLAGSNEQFF. This chain connects TRBV7-6 to TRBJ2-1; TRBD2 agrees at 11 bases. Trimming took 4 bases from V and 6 from J; bases not matched to a gene: 5. The CDR3 length is 15 residues. Germline V gene data show CDR1 as SGHVS and CDR2 as FNYEAQ. Looking up the rest from reference TRBV7-6 and TRBJ2-1 gives the full variable domain: GAGVSQSPRYKVTKRGQDVALRCDPISGHVSLYWYRQALGQGPEFLTYFNYEAQQDKSGLPNDRFSAERPEGSISTLTIQRTEQRDSAMYRCASSSGLAGSNEQFFGPGTRLTVL.